This T cell receptor beta chain was identified during a study of blood T cell repertoires in COVID-19. Study-wide context: The United States, Italy and Spain were the sources of the acute and convalescent COVID-19 samples. From T cells, B-cell-depleted T cells, or PBMCs came the material, which was cDNA or gDNA.

This clone was picked up a small number of times. In the study's own analysis: Estimation of nucleated cell counts was performed using reference gene primer amplification. Clones were sequenced by immunoSEQ multiplex PCR, and TCRdb holds only the in-frame ones, with some missing. V, J and clone size derive from that table, while D and trimming were established from the DNA sequence. The data contain roughly 62,000 clones, more than 85% of them singletons. V lost 5 bases and J 6 bases, leaving 15 bases between the germline ends. Germline assignment: CDR1 SGHRS and CDR2 YFSETQ. The CDR3 extends over 15 amino acids.

This clonotype was obtained from a human donor with active COVID-19. The donor label of this sample is uncertain. The specimen was peripheral blood. The chain recombines TRBV5-1 with TRBJ1-6, with D possibly matching TRBD1 (5 bases). CDR3 nucleotide sequence: TGCGCCAGCAGGGAAGGGCAGGGCTCTAATTCACCCCTCCACTTT. This encodes CASREGQGSNSPLHF. The variable domain in full, completed from reference TRBV5-1 and TRBJ1-6, reads KAGVTQTPRYLIKTRGQQVTLSCSPISGHRSVSWYQQTPGQGLQFLFEYFSETQRNKGNFPGRFSGRQFSNSRSEMNVSTLELGDSALYLCASREGQGSNSPLHFGNGTRLTVT.